These 5 T cell receptor beta chains share one sample of origin, sequenced in a study of shared clonotypes between healthy human individuals. Only CD45RO-negative cells positively selected for CCR7 counted as naive CD8 cells, so terminally differentiated effector memory CD45RA+ cells were excluded. Profiling relied on immunoSEQ multiplex PCR, and the TCRdb table lists in-frame clones only, not all of them. The repertoire consists of approximately 600,000 clones, with roughly 95% occurring once and the leading ten covering 0.11%. Sequencing was done on a sample of naive CD8+ T cells sorted from blood. The receptors shown here come from a woman between 25 and 40 years old in good health.

The chain recombines TRBV30 with TRBJ2-5, with D tentatively TRBD2 (6 bases). The length of the CDR3 is 14 residues. Looked up from germline, CDR1 is GTSNPN and CDR2 is SVGIG (reference sequence). Between the trimmed V and J ends, which lost 0 bases and 5 bases, there was a span of 13 bases. The DNA for the CDR3 is TGTGCCTGGAGTGTTGTGGGACTTCTTGAGACCCAGTACTTC. Translated: CAWSVVGLLETQYF.

The chain carries TRBV15 and TRBJ2-3; D ambiguous. Germline V CDR1 and CDR2: LNHNV, YYDKDF (reference sequence). Trimming took 2 bases from V and 0 from J, leaving 9 bases between them. The CDR3 contains 15 residues. The CDR3 coding sequence is TGTGCCACCAGCAGAAGTAGGGCTAGCACAGATACGCAGTATTTT. This gives the protein CATSRSRASTDTQYF.

The CDR3 region has the DNA TGTGCCAGCAGCTTATTGAAGGTAGCGGGTAACGAGCAGTACTTC. Amino acid sequence: CASSLLKVAGNEQYF. V usage is TRBV11-1 and J usage is TRBJ2-7; 7 nucleotides match TRBD2. Germline V gene data show CDR1 as SGHAT and CDR2 as FQDESV (reference sequence). CDR3 size: 15 residues. V shed 2 bases and J 5 bases; nucleotides not matched to a gene: 9.

The chain couples TRBV7-6 to TRBJ2-7; the D is unclear. This CDR3 region has 13 residues. Trimming pared 0 bases from V and 3 bases from J, leaving 6 bases between. CDR1 and CDR2 from the germline V gene are SGHVS and FNYEAQ. CDR3 region: CASSLAESYEQYF. The CDR3 DNA reads TGTGCCAGCAGCTTAGCGGAAAGCTACGAGCAGTACTTC.

With regard to this clone: This sample includes further DNA sequences coding for the same CDR3. The chain joins TRBV28 to TRBJ2-7; D uncertain. This CDR3 has 11 amino acids. Looked up from germline, CDR1 is MDHEN and CDR2 is SYDVKM. The V end lost 3 bases, the J end lost 7 bases, and 7 bases lay between the germline ends. The CDR3 coding sequence is TGTGCCAGCAGTTTCTGGGGTGAGCAGTACTTC. Its translation: CASSFWGEQYF. The variable domain in full, completed from reference TRBV28 and TRBJ2-7, reads DVKVTQSSRYLVKRTGEKVFLECVQDMDHENMFWYRQDPGLGLRLIYFSYDVKMKEKGDIPEGYSVSREKKERFSLILESASTNQTSMYLCASSFWGEQYFGPGTRLTVT.